This T cell receptor (beta chain) stems from a study of blood T cell repertoires in COVID-19. About the research overall: Spain, Italy and the United States supplied samples that represented acute and convalescent COVID-19. PBMCs, B-cell-depleted T cells, or T cells were the source of the cDNA or gDNA that made up the material.

Looked up from germline, CDR1 is MNHEY and CDR2 is SMNVEV (reference sequence). Between the trimmed V and J ends, which lost 4 bases and 2 bases, there was a span of 6 bases. The CDR3 extends over 12 amino acids. Categorization into cohorts depended on clinical history that participants reported. The assay was immunoSEQ multiplex PCR, and TCRdb's table has in-frame clones only and misses some. The table includes 310,000 or so clones, approximately 90% detected once. The genes are TRBV27 and TRBJ2-7, with a possible D match to TRBD1 (6 bases). This receptor was obtained from a woman aged 18 to 35 who had recovered from COVID-19. Sequenced: PBMCs or T cells enriched from blood (not recorded which). In nucleotides, the CDR3 is TGTGCCAGCAGTTCAGGGGCCTACGAGCAGTACTTC. It translates to CASSSGAYEQYF.